The clone carrying this TCR beta chain came up many times. Looked up from germline, CDR1 is MNHEY and CDR2 is SVGEGT. V was pared by 2 bases and J by 10 bases, with 11 bases between. This CDR3 has 13 residues. TCRdb itself ran the 5' RACE reads through MiXCR, one entry per CDR3 protein. Here the sample spans about 350,000 distinct CDR3 sequences, about an eighth being singletons. The data originate from a study of T-cell memory formation after mild COVID-19. The TCR was taken from a man younger than 35 who had mild COVID-19 (a few samples of this study predate the infection). Cell type and time point are not known. V is TRBV6-2 or TRBV6-3 and J is TRBJ1-4; D is possibly TRBD1 (5 bases). Sequencing input: PBMCs or a T cell subset sorted from them (not recorded which). CDR3: CASSYQGRGKLFF. DNA for the CDR3: TGTGCCAGCAGTTACCAGGGTCGCGGAAAACTGTTTTTT.